These 18 T cell receptor beta chains were all obtained from the same sample, sequenced in a study of neoadjuvant anti-PD-1 for oral cavity cancer. The assay was immunoSEQ multiplex PCR, and TCRdb's table has in-frame clones only and misses some. Of more than 6,500 clones listed, around 75% are singletons. The source was PBMCs, collected before nivolumab (anti-PD-1) treatment. Receptor source: a person aged 35 to 85 with oral cavity squamous cell carcinoma.

V is TRBV14 and J is TRBJ1-5; no reliable D call. The CDR3 has 13 residues. Germline V CDR1 and CDR2: SGHDN, FVKESK. Trimming left V 0 bases short and J 0 bases short, with 0 bases between. The CDR3 sequence is CASSQDSNQPQHF. CDR3 bases: TGTGCCAGCAGCCAAGATAGCAATCAGCCCCAGCATTTT.

The chain links TRBV7-9 to TRBJ2-4; D possibly uses TRBD1 or TRBD2 (5 bases each). Trimming took off 6 bases at V and 3 bases at J, with 15 bases between the two ends. This CDR3 spans 15 amino acids. Per germline, CDR1 SEHNR and CDR2 FQNEAQ (reference sequence). Here the CDR3 reads CASSRGEGGKNIQYF. CDR3 DNA sequence: TGTGCCAGCAGTCGAGGGGAAGGAGGCAAAAACATTCAGTACTTC.

This chain joins TRBV2 and TRBJ2-1; 9 positions agree with TRBD1. The CDR3 is 15 amino acids. Germline lookup yields CDR1 SNHLY and CDR2 FYNNEI. The J segment lost 7 bases and the V segment lost 4 bases, leaving 8 bases of the junction unmatched. The CDR3 here is CASSVRQGGFNEQFF. In DNA, the CDR3 is TGTGCCAGCAGTGTTAGACAGGGGGGTTTTAATGAGCAGTTCTTC.

The J gene is TRBJ1-4, the V gene TRBV7-8; 10 bases align to TRBD1. This CDR3 spans 15 amino acids. Germline trimming cut 2 bases from V and 8 bases from J; bases unmatched to any gene: 5. Germline V gene lookup returns CDR1 SGHVS and CDR2 FQNEAQ. DNA for the CDR3: TGTGCCAGCAGCTTACTGGACAGGGGGGGCGAAAAACTGTTTTTT. It codes for CASSLLDRGGEKLFF.

The chain has TRBV9 and TRBJ2-3, with 9 bases fitting TRBD2. V was clipped by 2 bases and J by 10 bases; unmatched bases: 11. The germline CDR1 and CDR2 sequences are SGDLS and YYNGEE. The CDR3 is made up of 15 amino acids. CDR3 loop: CASSVTSGRDRPQYF. Here the CDR3 DNA reads TGTGCCAGCAGCGTGACTAGCGGACGCGACCGTCCGCAGTATTTT.

The genes are TRBV5-1 and TRBJ2-3; 10 nucleotides line up with TRBD1. The CDR3 has 15 residues. CDR1 and CDR2 from the germline V gene are SGHRS and YFSETQ. V shed 4 bases and J 6 bases; nucleotides not matched to a gene: 8. CDR3 bases: TGCGCCAGCAGCGTGAGGGACAGGGGTAGGGATACGCAGTATTTT. This translates into CASSVRDRGRDTQYF.

The genes are TRBV14 and TRBJ2-5; either TRBD1 or TRBD2 may supply D (5 bases each). Trimming left V 4 bases short and J 4 bases short, with 22 bases between. The CDR3 is 17 amino acids. Germline CDR1 is SGHDN and CDR2 is FVKESK. CDR3 region: CASSLNSGTTVLETQYF. CDR3 coding DNA: TGTGCCAGCAGCCTTAATTCCGGGACGACCGTGCTAGAGACCCAGTACTTC.

The genes are TRBV6-4 and TRBJ2-1, with D perhaps TRBD2 (5 bases). Trimming took off 3 bases at V and 8 bases at J, with 11 bases between the two ends. CDR1 MRHNA and CDR2 SNTAGT come from the germline V gene. The CDR3 runs 13 residues. The DNA of the CDR3 is TGTGCCAGCAGTGAAGCGGAAATGGATGAGCAGTTCTTC. Protein sequence: CASSEAEMDEQFF.

A few counts support this clone. The rearrangement joins TRBV5-1 to TRBJ2-3; 14 bases match TRBD2. The length of the CDR3 is 16 residues. V lost 4 bases to trimming and J lost 3 bases; unmatched junction nucleotides: 4. CDR1 SGHRS and CDR2 YFSETQ come from the germline V gene. CDR3 in DNA: TGCGCCAGCAGCCCGGGGACTAGCGGGAGAACAGATACGCAGTATTTT. Protein: CASSPGTSGRTDTQYF.

This clone showed up just a few times. V gene TRBV21-1 combines with J gene TRBJ2-7; the table's TRBD1 call for D was not verified on the DNA. TRBV21-1 is marked as a pseudogene. The CDR3 is 14 amino acids. CDR3 residues: CASSRGTNTYEQYF. For the CDR3, the DNA is TGTGCCAGCAGCAGGGGGACAAATACCTACGAGCAGTACTTC.

The rearrangement uses TRBV7-8 and TRBJ1-4; weak D call: TRBD1 (6 bases). CDR3 length equals 16 residues. Germline V lookup: CDR1 SGHVS, CDR2 FQNEAQ. V was cut by 0 bases and J by 4 bases, with 12 bases left in between. The DNA of the CDR3 is TGTGCCAGCAGCTTAGCGCAGGGGACCCATAATGAAAAACTGTTTTTT. This codes for CASSLAQGTHNEKLFF.

The rearrangement uses TRBV30 and TRBJ2-3, with TRBD2 matching over 8 bases. This CDR3 is built from 18 residues. After removal of 3 bases from V and 0 bases from J, the junction contained 14 bases not matched to a gene. Per germline, CDR1 GTSNPN and CDR2 SVGIG (reference sequence). CDR3 nucleotide sequence: TGTGCCTGGAGGCGACGAAAGCGGGGGTTATCTAGCACAGATACGCAGTATTTT. Translated: CAWRRRKRGLSSTDTQYF.

The V call is TRBV29-1, the J call TRBJ1-2; no definite D call. This CDR3 contains 12 residues. Germline values: CDR1 SQVTM, CDR2 ANQGSEA. Trimming removed 4 bases from V and 4 bases from J, with 10 bases in between. DNA of the CDR3: TGCAGCGTTGTGGAGGGAGGCTATGGCTACACCTTC. Translating gives CSVVEGGYGYTF.

The chain combines TRBV14 with TRBJ2-3; the D call may be TRBD1 or TRBD2 (5 bases each). Trimming shortened V by 4 bases and J by 2 bases, and 13 bases separated the two germline ends. The CDR3 contains 15 residues. CDR1 is SGHDN and CDR2 is FVKESK in the germline V gene. The CDR3 sequence: CASSPLRDPTDTQYF. The CDR3 region has the DNA TGTGCCAGCAGCCCCCTCCGGGACCCCACAGATACGCAGTATTTT.

The chain recombines TRBV19 with TRBJ1-5; 7 bases line up with TRBD1. The germline V gene has CDR1 LNHDA and CDR2 SQIVND (reference sequence). This CDR3 contains 13 residues. Trimming took 5 bases from V and 4 from J; bases not matched to a gene: 2. For the CDR3, the DNA is TGTGCCAGTAGTGAGGGACAGAATCAGCCCCAGCATTTT. Protein sequence: CASSEGQNQPQHF.

The rearrangement joins TRBV5-4 to TRBJ2-2, with 10 bases matching TRBD1. CDR1 SGHNT and CDR2 YYREEE come from the germline V gene (reference sequence). The V segment lost 4 bases and the J segment 1 base; nucleotides outside the gene matches: 10. CDR3 size: 18 residues. The CDR3 nucleotides read TGTGCCAGCAGCGGCCTTTCCCGGGACAGGGGGAACACCGGGGAGCTGTTTTTT. This codes for CASSGLSRDRGNTGELFF.

The chain is built from TRBV29-1 and TRBJ1-1; 9 nucleotides agree with TRBD1. The V and J ends lost 7 bases and 6 bases, in that order; junction bases with no gene match: 12. The CDR3 has 14 residues. Germline V gives CDR1 SQVTM, CDR2 ANQGSEA. The CDR3 loop is CSGATGGAGSEAFF. CDR3 nucleotide sequence: TGCAGCGGTGCAACAGGGGGCGCGGGCTCTGAAGCTTTCTTT.

The chain couples TRBV5-6 to TRBJ1-2, with no clear D. Trimming left V 1 base short and J 5 bases short, with 15 bases between. Germline V gene sequence: CDR1 SGHDT, CDR2 YYEEEE. The CDR3 spans 15 residues. The CDR3 protein is CASSLNLRIGYGYTF. CDR3 nucleotides: TGTGCCAGCAGCTTGAACTTAAGGATAGGTTATGGCTACACCTTC.